Below are 32 T cell receptor beta chains sequenced from a single sample in a study of T cells in Graves' hyperthyroidism and ophthalmopathy (dated by TCRdb to the late 2010s). The library was built by means of multiplex PCR. TCRdb names Illumina HiSeq 2000 as the instrument used. The TCR beta CDR3 regions were amplified from the RNA transcripts. A first-round RT-PCR of the TCR CDR3 used the HTBI primer set with the Qiagen OneStep RT-PCR kit. Using fastp at Q25 and MiXCR, TCRdb reprocessed the public reads and kept productive beta chains. All rows with the same CDR3 protein become a single entry with the most common DNA and genes. Counted in this sample were about 350,000 distinct CDR3 sequences; approximately 14% of them appeared once. Jointly, the top ten make up approximately 19% of the sample. The specimen was blood. These TCRs come from a woman in her sixties or seventies with Graves' ophthalmopathy.

This clonotype came up a few times. The chain recombines TRBV19 with TRBJ2-5, with D perhaps TRBD2 (5 bases). This CDR3 region has 14 residues. Germline V gene data show CDR1 as LNHDA and CDR2 as SQIVND (reference sequence). V was trimmed by 7 bases and J by 5 bases, leaving 17 bases between them. The CDR3 nucleotides read TGTGCCAGTAATGGCGGCACGGAGGTGGAGACCCAGTACTTC. Its protein product is CASNGGTEVETQYF.

Regarding this clonotype: A junction end diverges from the germline sequence, so it may reflect a read error. The chain has TRBV13 and TRBJ2-5; 7 nucleotides match TRBD1. This CDR3 has 14 residues. Germline-derived CDR1 and CDR2 are PRHDT and FYEKMQ (reference sequence). Here the CDR3 DNA reads TGTGCCAGCGGCCGGACAGGAACACAAGTGACCCAGTACTTC. Encoded protein: CASGRTGTQVTQYF. Supplemented by reference TRBV13 and TRBJ2-5, the full variable domain reads AAGVIQSPRHLIKEKRETATLKCYPIPRHDTVYWYQQGPGQDPQFLISFYEKMQSDKGSIPDRFSAQQFSDYHSELNMSSLELGDSALYFCASGRTGTQVTQYFGPGTRLLVL.

This clonotype was seen ten or more times. This chain links TRBV20-1 with TRBJ2-7; 7 positions match TRBD2. Germline CDR1 and CDR2: DFQATT and SNEGSKA (reference sequence). Trimming removed 0 bases from V and 5 bases from J; junction bases left unmatched: 10. CDR3 size: 15 residues. The CDR3 sequence: CSARDHAGVLDEQYF. The CDR3 DNA is TGCAGTGCTAGAGACCACGCGGGAGTTCTAGACGAGCAGTACTTC.

In its sample, this clonotype was seen many times. The chain has TRBV12-3 or TRBV12-4 and TRBJ2-4, with 7 bases identical to TRBD2. The CDR3 totals 14 residues. V lost 4 bases, J lost 2 bases, and 2 bases stayed unmatched. The CDR3 region has the DNA TGTGCCAGCAGTTACGGGACTACCAAAAACATTCAGTACTTC. Amino acid sequence: CASSYGTTKNIQYF.

The chain uses TRBV4-2 and TRBJ1-3; D unclear. This CDR3 comprises 13 residues. The V end was cut by 0 bases, the J end by 7 bases, with 7 bases between. Germline values: CDR1 LGHNA, CDR2 YNFKEQ. Here the CDR3 DNA reads TGTGCCAGCAGCCAAGATTCTGCCAACACCATATATTTT. Its translation is CASSQDSANTIYF.

The chain employs TRBV19 and TRBJ1-2; TRBD1 agrees at 10 bases. There are 13 residues in the CDR3. The ends lost 7 bases at V and 8 bases at J; junction bases unmatched: 7. The germline V gene encodes CDR1 LNHDA and CDR2 SQIVND (reference sequence). The CDR3 DNA follows: TGTGCCAGTAATCGAGACAGGGGGCAAGGCTACACCTTC. This translates into CASNRDRGQGYTF.

This clonotype was counted a few times. J is TRBJ2-5 and V is TRBV28, with a tentative D call TRBD1 (5 bases). The CDR3 runs 15 residues. The V gene's germline CDR1 is MDHEN and CDR2 SYDVKM. Between the trimmed V and J ends, which lost 5 bases and 2 bases, there was a span of 15 bases. CDR3 amino acids: CASSPRTPEQETQYF. CDR3 DNA sequence: TGTGCCAGCAGTCCTAGGACACCCGAACAAGAGACCCAGTACTTC.

V usage is TRBV7-6 and J usage is TRBJ2-1; TRBD2 matches 11 bases. J was trimmed by 5 bases and V by 0 bases; bases with no gene match: 0. CDR1 is SGHVS, CDR2 FNYEAQ, per germline. This CDR3 contains 15 residues. CDR3 amino acids: CASSLATSGNNEQFF. The CDR3, as DNA: TGTGCCAGCAGCTTAGCGACTAGCGGGAACAATGAGCAGTTCTTC.

Ten or more counts support this clonotype. CDR3 sequence reads: CAWRPRGGGELFF. For the CDR3, the DNA is TGTGCCTGGAGGCCCCGGGGGGGCGGGGAGCTGTTTTTT. The chain employs TRBV30 and TRBJ2-2; TRBD2 agrees at 8 bases. J lost 7 bases, V lost 3 bases, and 4 bases had no gene match. Germline V gives CDR1 GTSNPN, CDR2 SVGIG (reference sequence). The CDR3 is 13 amino acids.

In the case of this clonotype: A much larger clone is a single base away; this may be a read error. V is TRBV7-9 and J is TRBJ1-5; TRBD1 matches at 8 bases. The CDR3 covers 15 residues. Germline V gene sequence: CDR1 SEHNR, CDR2 FQNEAQ (reference sequence). The CDR3 nucleotides are TGTGCCAGCAGCTTGGACAGGGAGAGCAATCAGCCCCGGCATTTT. This sequence encodes CASSLDRESNQPRHF.

This clonotype has more than one count but fewer than ten. This chain connects TRBV4-2 to TRBJ2-3, with TRBD2 matching 7 bases. The CDR3 totals 15 residues. The V gene's germline CDR1 is LGHNA and CDR2 YNFKEQ. V shed 1 base, J shed 1 base, and the junction held 2 bases outside the gene matches. This CDR3 reads CASSQVSGGTDTQYF. The CDR3 bases are TGTGCCAGCAGCCAAGTGAGCGGGGGCACAGATACGCAGTATTTT.

This clonotype came up many times. The CDR3 region is CASSLAGFVGNEQFF. The CDR3, as DNA: TGTGCCAGCAGCTTAGCTGGTTTTGTGGGCAATGAGCAGTTCTTC. The chain links TRBV7-3 to TRBJ2-1; D ambiguous. The CDR3 loop spans 15 amino acids. V dropped 2 bases and J dropped 6 bases, with 14 bases sitting between them. Germline V gene sequence: CDR1 SGHTA, CDR2 FQGTGA.

Many counts were recorded for this clonotype. The chain links TRBV3-1 to TRBJ2-5; D possibly uses TRBD1 or TRBD2 (5 bases each). The CDR3 length is 13 residues. Trimming shortened V by 9 bases and J by 7 bases, and 18 bases separated the two germline ends. The germline V gene has CDR1 LGHDT and CDR2 YNNKEL (reference sequence). The CDR3: CASFSGALGTQYF. The CDR3 DNA is TGTGCCAGTTTTTCCGGGGCGCTTGGGACCCAGTACTTC.

This sequence joins TRBV20-1 and TRBJ2-7; either TRBD1 or TRBD2 may supply D (5 bases each). Trimming took 5 bases from V and 7 from J, leaving 21 bases between them. Germline V gene sequence: CDR1 DFQATT, CDR2 SNEGSKA (reference sequence). CDR3 size: 14 residues. CDR3 loop: CSAYPFRQPGEQYF. CDR3 bases: TGCAGTGCTTATCCTTTCCGACAGCCGGGGGAGCAGTACTTC.

Only a few counts were recorded for this clonotype. The junction and the germline gene differ at one end; a read error may be behind it. The rearrangement joins TRBV20-1 to TRBJ2-1; D not certain. The CDR3 sequence is 13 residues long. CDR1 is DFQATT, CDR2 SNEGSKA, per germline (reference sequence). The CDR3 coding sequence is TGCAGTGCTAGAGATTGGAGTTCCGATGAGCAGCTCTTC. This sequence encodes CSARDWSSDEQLF.

The chain combines TRBV20-1 with TRBJ2-4; 8 nucleotides agree with TRBD1. V trimming: 0 bases; J trimming: 8 bases; junction bases outside the gene matches: 18. Germline CDR1 and CDR2: DFQATT and SNEGSKA (reference sequence). The CDR3 totals 18 residues. In DNA, the CDR3 is TGCAGTGCTAGAGATCTCGGACAGGGAATGGGTTTTTTGGACATTCAGTACTTC. This sequence encodes CSARDLGQGMGFLDIQYF.

This clonotype has more than one count but fewer than ten. The chain is built from TRBV19 and TRBJ2-3; no reliable D call. The V and J ends lost 4 bases and 0 bases respectively, with 11 bases between them. The CDR3 loop spans 15 amino acids. The V gene's germline CDR1 is LNHDA and CDR2 SQIVND (reference sequence). The CDR3 reads CASSRGKPSTDTQYF. CDR3 sequence (DNA): TGTGCCAGTAGTAGGGGAAAACCTAGCACAGATACGCAGTATTTT. Based on the CDR3 plus reference TRBV19 and TRBJ2-3, the full variable domain is DGGITQSPKYLFRKEGQNVTLSCEQNLNHDAMYWYRQDPGQGLRLIYYSQIVNDFQKGDIAEGYSVSREKKESFPLTVTSAQKNPTAFYLCASSRGKPSTDTQYFGPGTRLTVL.

This clonotype has a count of ten or more. This rearrangement joins TRBV27 to TRBJ2-7; the D gene is possibly TRBD2 (5 bases). The CDR3 contains 14 residues. The germline V gene has CDR1 MNHEY and CDR2 SMNVEV (reference sequence). Trimming took 0 bases from V and 3 from J, leaving 9 bases between them. This CDR3 is CASSLSPGNYEQYF. The CDR3 DNA is TGTGCCAGCAGTTTATCGCCGGGGAACTACGAGCAGTACTTC.

This clonotype was counted only a few times. The chain recombines TRBV12-3 or TRBV12-4 with TRBJ1-5; weak D call: TRBD1 (6 bases). Trimming removed 4 bases from V and 3 bases from J, with 16 bases in between. The CDR3 consists of 16 residues. CDR3 nucleotide sequence: TGTGCCAGCAGTTGGGGGGGCCGCTCCGTCAATCAGCCCCAGCATTTT. It translates to CASSWGGRSVNQPQHF.

This clonotype has at least ten counts. The chain joins TRBV7-3 to TRBJ1-1; 12 bases map to TRBD1. This CDR3 is built from 18 residues. V dropped 3 bases and J dropped 1; count of bases not matched to a gene: 9. Germline V gives CDR1 SGHTA, CDR2 FQGTGA. The CDR3 sequence: CASSLTSGTGGRNTEAFF. CDR3 nucleotide sequence: TGTGCCAGCAGCTTGACATCTGGGACAGGGGGCAGGAACACTGAAGCTTTCTTT. The full variable domain, its missing parts supplied by reference TRBV7-3 and TRBJ1-1, is GAGVSQTPSNKVTEKGKYVELRCDPISGHTALYWYRQSLGQGPEFLIYFQGTGAADDSGLPNDRFFAVRPEGSVSTLKIQRTERGDSAVYLCASSLTSGTGGRNTEAFFGQGTRLTVV.

Only a few counts were recorded for this clonotype. This chain connects TRBV28 to TRBJ1-2; TRBD1 might be the D (6 bases). V dropped 1 base and J dropped 0 bases, with 12 bases sitting between them. The CDR3 spans 16 residues. Germline values: CDR1 MDHEN, CDR2 SYDVKM. The DNA of the CDR3 is TGTGCCAGCAGTTTATACGATGGGGGCGCTAACTATGGCTACACCTTC. As protein: CASSLYDGGANYGYTF.

This clonotype was found many times. CDR3 residues: CASSLAGQNYGYTF. The CDR3 coding sequence is TGTGCCAGCAGTTTAGCCGGACAGAACTATGGCTACACCTTC. The chain has TRBV12-3 or TRBV12-4 and TRBJ1-2; weak D call: TRBD1 (6 bases). There are 14 residues in the CDR3. Trimming shortened V by 0 bases and J by 2 bases, and 7 bases separated the two germline ends.

This clonotype was picked up many times. The chain combines TRBV18 with TRBJ1-4; TRBD1 aligns across 8 bases. The V and J ends lost 3 bases and 6 bases, in that order; junction bases with no gene match: 6. Germline loops: CDR1 KGHSH, CDR2 LQKENI. The CDR3 has 15 amino acids. CDR3 region: CASSPGTGGDEKLFF. The CDR3 DNA follows: TGTGCCAGCTCACCGGGGACAGGTGGGGATGAAAAACTGTTTTTT.

This rearrangement joins TRBV15 to TRBJ2-1, with D hard to call. Deletions cut 3 bases from V and 0 bases from J, with 9 bases between. Germline V CDR1 and CDR2: LNHNV, YYDKDF (reference sequence). The CDR3 is 15 residues long. This chain's CDR3 is CATSSLSSSYNEQFF. The CDR3 coding sequence is TGTGCCACCAGCAGCCTCTCGAGCTCCTACAATGAGCAGTTCTTC.

This clonotype was observed a handful of times. The rearrangement links TRBV29-1 to TRBJ2-7; unclear D gene. CDR1 is SQVTM, CDR2 ANQGSEA, per germline. The CDR3 runs 12 residues. Trimming pared 6 bases from V and 4 bases from J, leaving 13 bases between. Written as DNA, the CDR3 is TGCAGCGTCCGGATAGGCAGGTACGAGCAGTACTTC. This codes for CSVRIGRYEQYF.

In this sample, this clonotype turned up many times. The CDR3 region is CASSYDVTETQYF. The CDR3 nucleotides are TGTGCCAGCAGTTATGATGTGACGGAGACCCAGTACTTC. The chain is built from TRBV6-2 or TRBV6-3 and TRBJ2-5, with D uncertain. V shed 3 bases and J shed 5 bases, with 10 bases lying between them. Germline assignment: CDR1 MNHEY and CDR2 SVGEGT. There are 13 residues in the CDR3.

The rearrangement links TRBV4-1 to TRBJ1-1; the match to TRBD1 covers 8 bases. CDR3 length equals 16 residues. The germline V gene has CDR1 MGHRA and CDR2 YSYEKL. V shed 1 base, J shed 6 bases, and the junction held 10 bases outside the gene matches. This CDR3 reads CASSQGTGLLISEAFF. As DNA, the CDR3 is TGCGCCAGCAGCCAAGGGACAGGGCTCTTGATCTCTGAAGCTTTCTTT.

There are a few counts of this clonotype. This chain links TRBV6-1 with TRBJ1-5; D unclear. Germline V gene sequence: CDR1 MNHNS, CDR2 SASEGT. V dropped 7 bases and J dropped 4 bases, with 11 bases sitting between them. There are 13 residues in the CDR3. In DNA form, the CDR3 reads TGTGCCAGCAAGGAGGCCGGGAATCAGCCCCAGCATTTT. Protein: CASKEAGNQPQHF.

Ten or more counts support this clonotype. The chain links TRBV20-1 to TRBJ2-7; 8 bases match TRBD2. The CDR3 contains 15 residues. The ends lost 5 bases at V and 7 bases at J; junction bases unmatched: 16. Germline V gives CDR1 DFQATT, CDR2 SNEGSKA (reference sequence). CDR3 bases: TGCAGTGCTGTACTCCTAGGACTAGCCCCCCAGGAGCAGTACTTC. This gives the protein CSAVLLGLAPQEQYF.

There are a few counts of this clonotype. The CDR3 sequence: CASSRDDTDTQYF. DNA for the CDR3: TGTGCCAGCAGTCGGGACGACACAGATACGCAGTATTTT. The chain carries TRBV6-1 and TRBJ2-3, with D perhaps TRBD1 or TRBD2 (5 bases each). The germline CDR1 and CDR2 sequences are MNHNS and SASEGT. CDR3 length: 13 amino acids. V lost 5 bases, J lost 2 bases, and 8 bases lay in between.

As to this clonotype: Just one base apart from a much larger clone, this may be a read error. The V gene is TRBV7-8, the J gene TRBJ2-1; possible D gene TRBD2, 5 bases. This CDR3 comprises 13 residues. Germline CDR1 reads SGHVS; CDR2 reads FQNEAQ. This chain's CDR3 is CASNLGAAGEQFF. DNA of the CDR3: TGTGCCAGCAACTTAGGAGCGGCAGGAGAGCAGTTCTTC.

This clonotype came up many times. The CDR3 coding sequence is TGCAGTGCGACCCGTAGGGACTACCTATACAATGAGCAGTTCTTC. Amino acid sequence: CSATRRDYLYNEQFF. This chain connects TRBV20-1 to TRBJ2-1; 7 bases agree with TRBD2. Germline assignment: CDR1 DFQATT and CDR2 SNEGSKA (reference sequence). The CDR3 runs 15 residues. With V trimmed by 6 bases and J by 4 bases, 12 bases remained unmatched.